These T cell receptor beta chains were read from a single sample in a study of CD8+ T cells in alopecia areata. Sequencing used immunoSEQ multiplex PCR; TCRdb keeps in-frame clones, though not all of them. The profile covers roughly 150,000 clones, with about 89% appearing a single time and around 15% taken by the ten largest. The source was CD8+ T cells sorted from blood, collected at week 0. These receptor sequences come from a human donor with alopecia areata. Both conserved end residues are part of each CDR3. A D gene is named only where the DNA matches it firmly. Rows may omit the clone size; those that give it use once, few, many or a size class.

clone size: .; J gene: TRBJ2-3; V gene: TRBV7-9; D gene: TRBD2; CDR3 DNA: TGTGCCAGCAGCCCGAGGACTAGCGGGGGGGCAAAAGATACGCAGTATTTT; CDR3 protein: CASSPRTSGGAKDTQYF
clone size: .; J gene: TRBJ2-7; V gene: TRBV29-1; D gene: TRBD1; CDR3 DNA: TGCAGCGTGACGGGACAGGGATCCTACGAGCAGTACTTC; CDR3 protein: CSVTGQGSYEQYF
clone size: .; J gene: TRBJ2-7; V gene: TRBV7-9; D gene: .; CDR3 DNA: TGTGCCAGCAGCTTAGGAGGCGGGCTCCCCGAGCAGTACTTC; CDR3 protein: CASSLGGGLPEQYF
clone size: .; J gene: TRBJ2-7; V gene: TRBV13; D gene: .; CDR3 DNA: TGTGCCAGCAGTTCCGAAACAGGTTACGAGCAGTACTTC; CDR3 protein: CASSSETGYEQYF
clone size: .; J gene: TRBJ2-7; V gene: TRBV19; D gene: TRBD1; CDR3 DNA: TGTGCCAGTAGTACATGGACAGGGGGCGCTTCCGAGCAGTACTTC; CDR3 protein: CASSTWTGGASEQYF
clone size: once; J gene: TRBJ2-7; V gene: TRBV4-1; D gene: TRBD1; CDR3 DNA: TGCGCCAGCAGCCTCGGACAGGATTACTACGAGCAGTACTTC; CDR3 protein: CASSLGQDYYEQYF
clone size: .; J gene: TRBJ2-3; V gene: TRBV5-4; D gene: .; CDR3 DNA: TGTGCCAGCAGCGCAGACGGGGCTAGCACAGATACGCAGTATTTT; CDR3 protein: CASSADGASTDTQYF
clone size: .; J gene: TRBJ2-5; V gene: TRBV4-2; D gene: .; CDR3 DNA: TGTGCCAGCAGCCAAGATAATGGGGAGACCCAGTACTTC; CDR3 protein: CASSQDNGETQYF
clone size: .; J gene: TRBJ1-1; V gene: TRBV10-3; D gene: .; CDR3 DNA: TGTGCCATCAGGGAAGGGGCACAGGGTGAAGCCTTCTTT; CDR3 protein: CAIREGAQGEAFF
clone size: .; J gene: TRBJ1-1; V gene: TRBV19; D gene: .; CDR3 DNA: TGTGCCAGTAGTATTGCAGGGACTGAAGCTTTCTTT; CDR3 protein: CASSIAGTEAFF
clone size: .; J gene: TRBJ2-3; V gene: TRBV27; D gene: TRBD2; CDR3 DNA: TGTGCCAGCAGTCCGAGGGCTAGCGGGGGGCACACAGATACGCAGTATTTT; CDR3 protein: CASSPRASGGHTDTQYF
clone size: .; J gene: TRBJ2-1; V gene: TRBV7-9; D gene: .; CDR3 DNA: TGTGCCAGCAGCCCCATTCGTTCCTACAATGAGCAGTTCTTC; CDR3 protein: CASSPIRSYNEQFF
clone size: .; J gene: TRBJ2-7; V gene: TRBV4-2; D gene: TRBD2; CDR3 DNA: TGTGCCAGCAGCCAAAGCCTAGCGGAACGCTCCTACGAGCAGTACTTC; CDR3 protein: CASSQSLAERSYEQYF
clone size: .; J gene: TRBJ2-7; V gene: TRBV13; D gene: TRBD2; CDR3 DNA: TGTGCCAGCAGCCTGAGTGGGGCTAGCGGGGGCTACGAGCAGTACTTC; CDR3 protein: CASSLSGASGGYEQYF
clone size: once; J gene: TRBJ2-7; V gene: TRBV7-9; D gene: .; CDR3 DNA: TGTGCCAGCAGCTTACCTGGCCCTTCCACAACCTACGAGCAGTACTTC; CDR3 protein: CASSLPGPSTTYEQYF
clone size: .; J gene: TRBJ2-7; V gene: TRBV10-1; D gene: .; CDR3 DNA: TGCGCCAGCAGCCGGGACTTGAGCTCCTACGAGCAGTACTTC; CDR3 protein: CASSRDLSSYEQYF
clone size: .; J gene: TRBJ2-7; V gene: TRBV29-1; D gene: TRBD2; CDR3 DNA: TGCAGCGTTGGGCAGCGGGGGGCCTACGAGCAGTACTTC; CDR3 protein: CSVGQRGAYEQYF
clone size: once; J gene: TRBJ2-1; V gene: TRBV23-1; D gene: .; CDR3 DNA: TGCGCCAGCAGCCTCAAGGAGGCAGGGGTCGCCTGTGAGCAGTTCTTC; CDR3 protein: CASSLKEAGVACEQFF
clone size: .; J gene: TRBJ2-3; V gene: TRBV27; D gene: .; CDR3 DNA: TGTGCCAGCAGTCCCGGGCTCGGGGCGACAGATACGCAGTATTTT; CDR3 protein: CASSPGLGATDTQYF
clone size: .; J gene: TRBJ2-1; V gene: TRBV5-4; D gene: TRBD2; CDR3 DNA: TGTGCCAGCAGCTCTCTAGCGGACCTGTACAATGAGCAGTTCTTC; CDR3 protein: CASSSLADLYNEQFF
clone size: once; J gene: TRBJ2-2; V gene: TRBV7-7; D gene: .; CDR3 DNA: TGTGCCAGCAGCCCGACCGGGGGCACCGGGGAGCTGTTTTTT; CDR3 protein: CASSPTGGTGELFF
clone size: few; J gene: TRBJ1-1; V gene: TRBV6-6; D gene: .; CDR3 DNA: TGTGCCAGCAGACAAAAGGGGGGAATGAACACTGAAGCTTTCTTT; CDR3 protein: CASRQKGGMNTEAFF
clone size: .; J gene: TRBJ2-7; V gene: TRBV7-9; D gene: .; CDR3 DNA: TGTGCCAGCAGCCCGGGACCCTCCTACGAGCAGTACTTC; CDR3 protein: CASSPGPSYEQYF
clone size: .; J gene: TRBJ2-1; V gene: TRBV7-8; D gene: TRBD1; CDR3 DNA: TGTGCCAGCAGCTTTACAGGGGACTCCTACAATGAGCAGTTCTTC; CDR3 protein: CASSFTGDSYNEQFF
clone size: .; J gene: TRBJ1-6; V gene: TRBV5-6; D gene: TRBD1; CDR3 DNA: TGTGCCAGCAGCTTGGAAGGGGACAGGGGGTTTTATAATTCACCCCTCCACTTT; CDR3 protein: CASSLEGDRGFYNSPLHF
clone size: .; J gene: TRBJ2-5; V gene: TRBV5-1; D gene: .; CDR3 DNA: TGCGCCAGCAGCCCCGATACGGGCGGAGTTCAAGAGACCCAGTACTTC; CDR3 protein: CASSPDTGGVQETQYF
clone size: .; J gene: TRBJ2-1; V gene: TRBV5-6; D gene: .; CDR3 DNA: TGTGCCAGCAGCTTCGGGAGATACAATGAGCAGTTCTTC; CDR3 protein: CASSFGRYNEQFF
clone size: .; J gene: TRBJ2-7; V gene: TRBV9; D gene: .; CDR3 DNA: TGTGCCAGCAGCGTAGGCAGTACCTACGAGCAGTACTTC; CDR3 protein: CASSVGSTYEQYF
clone size: once; J gene: TRBJ2-6; V gene: TRBV2; D gene: TRBD1; CDR3 DNA: TGTGCCATTACCAAGACCGGGACAGGTTATGGGGCCAACGTCCTGACTTTC; CDR3 protein: CAITKTGTGYGANVLTF
clone size: .; J gene: TRBJ2-7; V gene: TRBV7-9; D gene: .; CDR3 DNA: TGTGCCAGCAGCGACGACAGGTCGGTATACGAGCAGTACTTC; CDR3 protein: CASSDDRSVYEQYF
clone size: .; J gene: TRBJ2-6; V gene: TRBV7-9; D gene: TRBD1; CDR3 DNA: TGTGCCAGCAGCTTAGGGACAGGGGGTCCTGGGGCCAACGTCCTGACTTTC; CDR3 protein: CASSLGTGGPGANVLTF
clone size: .; J gene: TRBJ2-3; V gene: TRBV19; D gene: .; CDR3 DNA: TGTGCCAGTAGTATTGGGTCAAATACGCAGTATTTT; CDR3 protein: CASSIGSNTQYF
clone size: once; J gene: TRBJ2-1; V gene: TRBV9; D gene: .; CDR3 DNA: TGTGCCAGCAGCGCTGGGGGAGGCTCCTACAATGAGCAGTTCTTC; CDR3 protein: CASSAGGGSYNEQFF
clone size: .; J gene: TRBJ2-3; V gene: TRBV7-6; D gene: TRBD1; CDR3 DNA: TGTGCCAGCAGCTTAGTCGGGGACAGTTTCACAGATACGCAGTATTTT; CDR3 protein: CASSLVGDSFTDTQYF
clone size: .; J gene: TRBJ2-7; V gene: TRBV27; D gene: .; CDR3 DNA: TGTGCCAGCAACGACGGGGGTGGGTCCTACGAGCAGTACTTC; CDR3 protein: CASNDGGGSYEQYF
clone size: once; J gene: TRBJ1-1; V gene: TRBV5-4; D gene: .; CDR3 DNA: TGTGCCAGCAGCCTCCCGGGGGGCACTGAAGCTTTCTTT; CDR3 protein: CASSLPGGTEAFF
clone size: few; J gene: TRBJ1-6; V gene: TRBV7-9; D gene: .; CDR3 DNA: TGTGCCATCCCAGTCGGGAATTCACCCCTCCACTTT; CDR3 protein: CAIPVGNSPLHF